Reported below is one T cell receptor beta chain. Its antigen is undetermined. The CDR3 consists of 15 residues. V lost 2 bases and J lost 1, with 12 bases in between. Looked up from germline, CDR1 is SGDLS and CDR2 is YYNGEE. The sample comes from a study of T cell repertoires in cytomegalovirus infection. The wider study: Recently identified HLA-C-restricted and well-studied HLA-B-restricted CMV epitopes were used. Matching HLA type and CMV infection were both indicated by public TCR beta signatures. Broader study findings: CMV-specific HLA-C-restricted TCR beta clonotypes dominated the ex vivo response. Based on cumulative public TCR beta family frequency, carriers of CMV plus the relevant HLA were identified.

TCRdb used MiXCR to reprocess the reads, holding one entry per CDR3 protein. Of hundreds of thousands of distinct CDR3 sequences listed, more than 25% are singletons. The chain recombines TRBV9 with TRBJ1-1, with D tentatively TRBD1 (5 bases). The source is a human donor in good health (CMV status not recorded). Some clones in this sample may be carry-over from other donors' samples. This sample comprised cultured CD8+ T cells from PBMCs, obtained from culture after CMV antigen stimulation. CDR3 sequence reads: CASSVGTRGNTEAFF. CDR3 DNA sequence: TGTGCCAGCAGCGTTGGGACGCGAGGGAACACTGAAGCTTTCTTT.